This T cell receptor (beta chain) was documented in a study of T cell responses to AZD1222 COVID-19 vaccine (dated by TCRdb to the early 2020s). About the study as a whole: A total of 240 or so trial participants underwent TCR sequencing, of whom around 210 had received two doses of AZD1222 and about 26 had received two doses of the MenACWY control vaccine. Trial participants were enrolled by age into subgroups of 18-55, 56-69 and 70-plus years, and around 140, 26 and 57 TCR-sequenced participants, respectively, were included in these subgroups.

The time point label of this sample denotes: baseline before first vaccination. The treatment or condition label, read with the paper, signifies: meningococcal conjugate vaccine given as trial control. The vaccinee samples were drawn from two UK trials, COV001 and COV002, one of which was a single-blind randomized controlled phase 2/3 trial testing AZD1222 (ChAdOx1 nCoV-19) in healthy adults. For TCRbeta chain sequencing, PBMC samples were collected from trial participants at day 0 and at day 28 after the second dose. At the junction V is shortened by 6 bases and J by 3 bases, with 9 bases in between. From cysteine to phenylalanine, the CDR3 is 12 amino acids long. CDR3 DNA is the only sequence kept; it has 36 bases, read in frame from the first base. The germline V gene (reference sequence) provides CDR1 LNHDA and CDR2 SQIVND. As for this clone: Its specific antigen is unknown. No much larger clonotype is one base removed from it; base qualities were not supplied.

General study outcomes and caveats: Epitopes outside the regions mutated in the B.1.351 and B.1.1.7 variants were reportedly recognized by nearly half of the unique spike-specific TCRs. Conclusions about previously exposed vaccinees are limited, since just a handful of AZD1222 recipients were seropositive for SARS-CoV-2 at baseline. The 56-69-year group was small, and its depth increase did not reach significance, likely because of low power. A significant rise in spike-specific TCR breadth and depth was observed after two AZD1222 doses relative to day 0 and relative to MenACWY recipients. Because no day 14 peak-response samples were available, the repertoires could be characterized only after the peak T cell response. Participants were mostly white British, with more females than males. The authors suggested clonal diversity may have been underestimated. CD4 TCRs associated with the vaccine covered the entire spike protein, and the dominant responses were in regions 160-218 and 743-854.

The CDR3 regions of human TCRbeta chains were subjected to immunosequencing. In the source study's methods: TCRs in the repertoires were matched against a reference library of SARS-CoV-2-specific TCRs that had been generated with the MIRA antigen-specificity platform. Breadth was defined as the fraction of unique TCRs that were SARS-CoV-2-associated, and depth was defined as the fraction of total T cells that were SARS-CoV-2-associated. Using the MIRA data, each spike-specific TCR was assigned both to the spike region to which the TCR was reactive and to a CD4 or CD8 class. Log10-transformed breadth and depth values were compared by one-way ANOVA with Sidak's multiple comparisons tests. Sourced from immuneACCESS, this table was stored by TCRdb with only in-frame sequences that have V and J called. A share of the clones is absent; for the studies checked, an unresolved V gene accounts for under half, and the remainder has no known explanation. That table supplies the V and J calls and clone size; D and trimming were determined from the DNA. A total of about 220,000 clones appear in this sample, 93% of them only once. Jointly, the top ten make up more than 0.8% of the sample.

The V and J genes are TRBV19 and TRBJ2-7; the D region possibly corresponds to TRBD1 (6 bases align). The clonotype originates from an adult in good health. The sample was peripheral blood, taken on day 0 of MenACWY control vaccination. In nucleotides, the sequence is TGTGCCAGTAGGGGGACATACTACGAGCAGTACTTC. Translated, this is CASRGTYYEQYF.